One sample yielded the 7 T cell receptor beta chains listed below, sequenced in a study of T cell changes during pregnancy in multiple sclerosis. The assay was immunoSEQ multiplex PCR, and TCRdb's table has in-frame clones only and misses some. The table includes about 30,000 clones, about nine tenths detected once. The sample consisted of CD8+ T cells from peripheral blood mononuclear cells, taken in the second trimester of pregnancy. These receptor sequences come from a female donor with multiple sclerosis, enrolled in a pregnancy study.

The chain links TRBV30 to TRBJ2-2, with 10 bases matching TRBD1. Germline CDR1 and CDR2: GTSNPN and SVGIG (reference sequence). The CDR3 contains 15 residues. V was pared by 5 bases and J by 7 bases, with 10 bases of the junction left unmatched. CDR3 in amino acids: CAWAYGTGDVGELFF. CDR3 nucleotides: TGTGCCTGGGCCTATGGGACAGGGGATGTCGGGGAGCTGTTTTTT.

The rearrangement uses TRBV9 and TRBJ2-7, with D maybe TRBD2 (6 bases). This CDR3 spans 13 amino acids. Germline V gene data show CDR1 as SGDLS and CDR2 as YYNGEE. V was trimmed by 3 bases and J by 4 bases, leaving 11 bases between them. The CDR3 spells CASSAGVMYEQYF. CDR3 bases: TGTGCCAGCAGCGCGGGAGTTATGTACGAGCAGTACTTC.

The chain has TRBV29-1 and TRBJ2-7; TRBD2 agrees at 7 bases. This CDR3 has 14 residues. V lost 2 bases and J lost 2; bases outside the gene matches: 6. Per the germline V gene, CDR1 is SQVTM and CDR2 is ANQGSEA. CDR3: CSVELAGDPYEQYF. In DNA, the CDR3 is TGCAGCGTTGAACTCGCGGGGGATCCCTACGAGCAGTACTTC.

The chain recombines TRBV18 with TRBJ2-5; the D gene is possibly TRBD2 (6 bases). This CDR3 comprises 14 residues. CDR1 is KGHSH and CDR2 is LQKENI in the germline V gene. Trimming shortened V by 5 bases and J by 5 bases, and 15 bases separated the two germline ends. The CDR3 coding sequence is TGTGCCAGCTCAGCTAGCGATCGTAGGGAGACCCAGTACTTC. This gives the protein CASSASDRRETQYF.

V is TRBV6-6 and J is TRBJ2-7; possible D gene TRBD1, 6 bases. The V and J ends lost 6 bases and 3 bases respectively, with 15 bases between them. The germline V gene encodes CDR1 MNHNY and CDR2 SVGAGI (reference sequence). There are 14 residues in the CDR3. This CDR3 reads CASSYAQGFYEQYF. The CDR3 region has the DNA TGTGCCAGCAGCTACGCCCAGGGGTTCTACGAGCAGTACTTC.

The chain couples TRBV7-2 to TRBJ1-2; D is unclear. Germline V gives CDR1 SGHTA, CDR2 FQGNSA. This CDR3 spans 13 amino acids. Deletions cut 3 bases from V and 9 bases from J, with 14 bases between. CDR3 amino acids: CASSLGGRGSYTF. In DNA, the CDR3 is TGTGCCAGCAGCTTGGGAGGCCGCGGGAGCTACACCTTC. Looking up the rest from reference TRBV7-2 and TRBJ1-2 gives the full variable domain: GAGVSQSPSNKVTEKGKDVELRCDPISGHTALYWYRQSLGQGLEFLIYFQGNSAPDKSGLPSDRFSAERTGGSVSTLTIQRTQQEDSAVYLCASSLGGRGSYTFGSGTRLTVV.

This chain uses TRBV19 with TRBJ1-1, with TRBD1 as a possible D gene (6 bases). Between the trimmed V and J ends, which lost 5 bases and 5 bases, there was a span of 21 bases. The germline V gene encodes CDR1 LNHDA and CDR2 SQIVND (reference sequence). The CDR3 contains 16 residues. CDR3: CASSPLPGQFLTEAFF. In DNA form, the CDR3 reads TGTGCCAGTAGTCCACTCCCGGGACAATTTCTGACTGAAGCTTTCTTT.